These 27 T cell receptor beta chains originate from one sample sequenced in a study of cytomegalovirus exposure and HLA in healthy donors. The PCR was carried out with 60 Vbeta primers and 13 Jbeta primers. Produced via immunoSEQ multiplex PCR; TCRdb's table is partial and in-frame only. The sample holds around 110,000 clones, roughly 80% seen once. The sample comprised PBMCs. These receptors were obtained from a man between 40 and 49 years old in good health and CMV-seronegative.

The chain is built from TRBV7-9 and TRBJ1-2; maybe TRBD1 (6 bases). CDR3 length: 12 residues. Trimming shortened V by 5 bases and J by 6 bases, and 10 bases separated the two germline ends. The germline V gene encodes CDR1 SEHNR and CDR2 FQNEAQ (reference sequence). In nucleotides, the CDR3 is TGTGCCAGCAGCCGGGACACAAATGGCTACACCTTC. Amino acids: CASSRDTNGYTF. Full variable domain (remainder filled in from reference TRBV7-9 and TRBJ1-2): DTGVSQNPRHKITKRGQNVTFRCDPISEHNRLYWYRQTLGQGPEFLTYFQNEAQLEKSRLLSDRFSAERPKGSFSTLEIQRTEQGDSAMYLCASSRDTNGYTFGSGTRLTVV.

The chain employs TRBV7-2 and TRBJ2-5; unclear D gene. The CDR3 consists of 13 residues. Germline V lookup: CDR1 SGHTA, CDR2 FQGNSA. Deletions cut 4 bases from V and 5 bases from J, with 11 bases between. The CDR3 region is CASSYGVPETQYF. The CDR3 coding sequence is TGTGCCAGCAGCTACGGTGTACCCGAGACCCAGTACTTC.

J is TRBJ2-3 and V is TRBV6-5; TRBD2 agrees at 9 bases. CDR3 size: 15 residues. The germline V gene encodes CDR1 MNHEY and CDR2 SVGAGI. J gave up 2 bases and V 8 bases, and 8 bases lay outside the gene matches. DNA of the CDR3: TGTGCCAGCCGGCTTGGCGGGGGGGACACAGATACGCAGTATTTT. Amino acid sequence: CASRLGGGDTDTQYF.

The chain combines TRBV19 with TRBJ2-1, with TRBD2 matching over 13 bases. The germline CDR1 and CDR2 sequences are LNHDA and SQIVND (reference sequence). V gave up 2 bases and J gave up 6 bases; unmatched junction bases: 4. The CDR3 totals 16 residues. CDR3 loop: CASSIQLAGGRNEQFF. CDR3 sequence (DNA): TGTGCCAGTAGTATACAACTAGCGGGGGGGCGCAATGAGCAGTTCTTC.

The J gene is TRBJ1-2, the V gene TRBV10-3; 9 bases line up with TRBD1. Germline assignment: CDR1 ENHRY and CDR2 SYGVKD. This CDR3 region has 14 residues. The ends lost 4 bases at V and 6 bases at J; junction bases unmatched: 6. The CDR3 here is CAISGDREGNGYTF. CDR3 nucleotide sequence: TGTGCCATCAGTGGGGACAGGGAAGGCAATGGCTACACCTTC.

The chain links TRBV4-2 to TRBJ2-1; 8 bases match TRBD1. The CDR3 length is 16 residues. In germline, CDR1 is LGHNA, CDR2 YNFKEQ. V was clipped by 0 bases and J by 2 bases; unmatched bases: 3. CDR3 sequence reads: CASSQEDRGAYNEQFF. In DNA form, the CDR3 reads TGTGCCAGCAGCCAAGAAGACAGGGGCGCCTACAATGAGCAGTTCTTC.

The chain couples TRBV5-5 to TRBJ2-1; D uncertain. Looked up from germline, CDR1 is SGHKS and CDR2 is YYEKEE (reference sequence). The CDR3 covers 13 residues. The V gene lost 0 bases and the J gene lost 7 bases, with 8 bases spanning the gap. The chain's CDR3 is CASSLAKRNEQFF. The CDR3 DNA follows: TGTGCCAGCAGCTTGGCCAAGAGGAATGAGCAGTTCTTC.

V usage is TRBV6-1 and J usage is TRBJ1-1; D is unresolved. The CDR3 length is 14 residues. V was pared by 6 bases and J by 1 base, with 12 bases between. Germline CDR1 and CDR2: MNHNS and SASEGT. The CDR3 nucleotides are TGTGCCAGCAGACGGTCGGTACCGAACACTGAAGCTTTCTTT. It is translated as CASRRSVPNTEAFF.

The chain is built from TRBV19 and TRBJ1-2; D possibly corresponds to TRBD1 (5 bases). There are 14 residues in the CDR3. V was shortened by 5 bases and J by 4 bases, with 14 bases between the two germline ends. The V gene's germline CDR1 is LNHDA and CDR2 SQIVND (reference sequence). The CDR3 sequence: CASSVVGGAYGYTF. CDR3 nucleotide sequence: TGTGCCAGTAGTGTAGTCGGAGGGGCCTATGGCTACACCTTC.

The CDR3 DNA reads TGTGCCAGCTCCGGTCGCCCCGACACCGGGGAGCTGTTTTTT. Its translation: CASSGRPDTGELFF. J is TRBJ2-2 and V is TRBV6-1, with D hard to call. The CDR3 has 14 residues. Trimming removed 8 bases at V and 3 bases at J, with 13 bases between. Germline CDR1 MNHNS, CDR2 SASEGT.

The sample holds a few counts of this clone. The chain joins TRBV5-4 to TRBJ2-3, with 8 bases that match TRBD2. The CDR3 covers 19 residues. Germline assignment: CDR1 SGHNT and CDR2 YYREEE (reference sequence). J lost 2 bases, V lost 4 bases, and 18 bases had no gene match. The CDR3 loop reads CASSAGTPSGGHHTDTQYF. In nucleotides, the CDR3 is TGTGCCAGCAGCGCCGGGACACCGAGCGGGGGCCACCACACAGATACGCAGTATTTT.

This sequence joins TRBV6-5 and TRBJ1-2; a weak D match, TRBD1 (5 bases). The length of the CDR3 is 14 residues. Trimming took 4 bases from V and 4 from J, leaving 13 bases between them. The germline V gene encodes CDR1 MNHEY and CDR2 SVGAGI. CDR3 coding DNA: TGTGCCAGCAGTTGCCATGGCAGGGCCTATGGCTACACCTTC. This codes for CASSCHGRAYGYTF.

This chain joins TRBV11-2 and TRBJ1-4, with a weak D call TRBD1 (5 bases). Trimming left V 0 bases short and J 8 bases short, with 13 bases between. CDR1 is SGHAT and CDR2 is FQNNGV in the germline V gene. The CDR3 runs to 15 residues. CDR3 sequence reads: CASSLEGRGWEKLFF. The CDR3 DNA is TGTGCCAGCAGCTTAGAAGGGAGGGGCTGGGAAAAACTGTTTTTT.

The CDR3 coding sequence is TGTGCCAGCAGCCACACCTCCTACGAGCAGTACTTC. This gives the protein CASSHTSYEQYF. The rearrangement uses TRBV11-3 and TRBJ2-7; D ambiguous. This CDR3 has 12 residues. Trimming left V 5 bases short and J 0 bases short, with 5 bases between. Germline V CDR1 and CDR2: SGHNT, YENEEA.

This sequence joins TRBV2 and TRBJ2-7, with a possible D match to TRBD2 (6 bases). V was pared by 6 bases and J by 3 bases, with 9 bases between. This CDR3 comprises 12 residues. From germline, CDR1 is SNHLY and CDR2 FYNNEI. The CDR3: CASSKEGYEQYF. CDR3 in DNA: TGTGCCAGCAGCAAGGAGGGCTACGAGCAGTACTTC.

The rearrangement links TRBV5-5 to TRBJ1-2, with unresolved D. Germline V gene data show CDR1 as SGHKS and CDR2 as YYEKEE (reference sequence). Trimming took off 1 base at V and 5 bases at J, with 15 bases between the two ends. This CDR3 contains 15 residues. The CDR3 sequence: CASSLQLGTTYGYTF. The CDR3 DNA follows: TGTGCCAGCAGCTTGCAGCTGGGCACAACGTATGGCTACACCTTC.

This chain links TRBV6-1 with TRBJ2-2; D possibly corresponds to TRBD2 (7 bases). Trimming shortened V by 5 bases and J by 8 bases, and 15 bases separated the two germline ends. The CDR3 has 14 amino acids. Germline V gives CDR1 MNHNS, CDR2 SASEGT. DNA for the CDR3: TGTGCCAGCAGTTATGGGGGGGCAGGGGGGGAGCTGTTTTTT. Protein: CASSYGGAGGELFF.

The V call is TRBV19, the J call TRBJ1-4, with 11 bases aligning to TRBD1. CDR3 length equals 18 residues. Germline V gene data show CDR1 as LNHDA and CDR2 as SQIVND (reference sequence). V shed 5 bases, J shed 3 bases, and the junction held 11 bases outside the gene matches. The CDR3 loop reads CASSPRTGGGRANEKLFF. In nucleotides, the CDR3 is TGTGCCAGTAGTCCCCGGACAGGGGGCGGTAGAGCTAATGAAAAACTGTTTTTT. Full variable domain (outside the CDR3, taken from reference TRBV19 and TRBJ1-4): DGGITQSPKYLFRKEGQNVTLSCEQNLNHDAMYWYRQDPGQGLRLIYYSQIVNDFQKGDIAEGYSVSREKKESFPLTVTSAQKNPTAFYLCASSPRTGGGRANEKLFFGSGTQLSVL.

V usage is TRBV19 and J usage is TRBJ1-2; TRBD1 aligns across 11 bases. Unmatched junction bases numbered 4, after V lost 9 bases and J lost 7 bases. Germline values: CDR1 LNHDA, CDR2 SQIVND (reference sequence). This CDR3 is built from 12 residues. This CDR3 is CASIGTGGGYTF. The CDR3 region has the DNA TGTGCCAGCATCGGGACAGGGGGTGGCTACACCTTC.

The chain uses TRBV7-8 and TRBJ1-4; D is unresolved. Between the trimmed V and J ends, which lost 5 bases and 7 bases, there was a span of 20 bases. The CDR3 extends over 16 amino acids. Germline values: CDR1 SGHVS, CDR2 FQNEAQ. CDR3 residues: CASSQGGSGSSEKLFF. CDR3 in DNA: TGTGCCAGCAGCCAAGGAGGGTCTGGATCAAGTGAAAAACTGTTTTTT.

For the CDR3, the DNA is TGTGCCAGCTCAAAAATGGGGACTAACCCCGACGAGCAGTACTTC. Amino acids: CASSKMGTNPDEQYF. This rearrangement joins TRBV18 to TRBJ2-7, with 7 nucleotides matching TRBD2. This CDR3 contains 15 residues. Unmatched junction bases numbered 12, after V lost 5 bases and J lost 5 bases. CDR1 is KGHSH and CDR2 is LQKENI in the germline V gene.

This clone was detected only a few times. This chain links TRBV6-1 with TRBJ2-7; 11 nucleotides line up with TRBD1. Germline V gene sequence: CDR1 MNHNS, CDR2 SASEGT. This CDR3 has 13 amino acids. V lost 8 bases to trimming and J lost 6 bases; unmatched junction nucleotides: 6. The CDR3 reads CASSPGQGVEQYF. In nucleotides, the CDR3 is TGTGCCAGCTCCCCGGGACAGGGGGTCGAGCAGTACTTC.

The chain is built from TRBV9 and TRBJ2-3, with D tentatively TRBD1 (6 bases). The germline V gene encodes CDR1 SGDLS and CDR2 YYNGEE. The CDR3 is 15 residues long. With 2 bases removed from V and 2 bases from J, the gap between germline ends came to 12 bases. CDR3 nucleotides: TGTGCCAGCAGCGTTATACAGGGCCACACAGATACGCAGTATTTT. This gives the protein CASSVIQGHTDTQYF.

The rearrangement joins TRBV2 to TRBJ1-6; D is undetermined. Germline CDR1 is SNHLY and CDR2 is FYNNEI. The CDR3 sequence is 17 residues long. Trimming pared 6 bases from V and 0 bases from J, leaving 15 bases between. Here the CDR3 DNA reads TGTGCCAGCAGCCTGTCGACACTCAGCTCCTATAATTCACCCCTCCACTTT. This codes for CASSLSTLSSYNSPLHF.

The chain recombines TRBV5-1 with TRBJ2-5; TRBD1 aligns across 10 bases. The CDR3 covers 15 residues. The germline gives CDR1 SGHRS, CDR2 YFSETQ. V lost 7 bases to trimming and J lost 11 bases; unmatched junction nucleotides: 17. CDR3 coding DNA: TGCGCCAGCTCCCGGGGGACAGGGGCGTTGGGAGAGCAGTACTTC. This encodes CASSRGTGALGEQYF.

The chain joins TRBV21-1 to TRBJ1-1; the D segment call TRBD1 is taken from the table without a DNA check. TRBV21-1 is designated a pseudogene. The CDR3 runs 16 residues. CDR3 loop: CASSKDQTGKNTEAFF. For the CDR3, the DNA is TGTGCCAGCAGCAAAGATCAAACAGGGAAGAACACTGAAGCTTTCTTT.

The chain combines TRBV6-5 with TRBJ2-2; 11 nucleotides line up with TRBD2. Per germline, CDR1 MNHEY and CDR2 SVGAGI. This CDR3 is built from 14 residues. V was clipped by 6 bases and J by 6 bases; unmatched bases: 3. In DNA form, the CDR3 reads TGTGCCAGCAGAGGGACTAGCGGCTCCGGGGAGCTGTTTTTT. Its translation is CASRGTSGSGELFF.